This TCR beta chain was documented in a study of OX40 agonist ivuxolimab in advanced cancers. Study context: Hepatocellular carcinoma, melanoma, renal cell or head and neck cancer occurred in dose-escalation patients.

Repertoires were generated with immunoSEQ multiplex PCR, while TCRdb's copy carries only in-frame clones and drops some. The sample holds 44,000 or so clones, approximately 85% seen once. V gave up 6 bases and J gave up 6 bases; unmatched junction bases: 5. The length of the CDR3 is 15 residues. CDR1 and CDR2 from the germline V gene are MNHNS and SASEGT. This clone was counted a single time. This chain connects TRBV6-1 to TRBJ2-1; 13 bases agree with TRBD2. The starting material was CD4+ or CD8+ T cells sorted from blood, obtained in a trial of the OX40 agonist ivuxolimab. The sequence was obtained from an adult with an advanced solid tumor such as melanoma, head and neck, liver or kidney cancer. CDR3 amino acids: CASRELAGGVNEQFF. CDR3 nucleotides: TGTGCCAGCAGGGAACTAGCGGGGGGGGTCAATGAGCAGTTCTTC.